This T cell receptor beta chain was sequenced during a study of PD-1 blockade in mismatch repair-deficient tumors listed by TCRdb under 2017. Describing the broader study: Between September 2013 and September 2016, the trial enrolled some 91 consecutive patients with over 10 mismatch repair-deficient cancer types, every one of whom had been previously treated and was progressing. Deep sequencing of TCR CDR3 regions was used to track tumor-associated T cell clones in peripheral blood of patients responding to PD-1 blockade. What the authors observed across the whole study: After pembrolizumab, tumor-resident clones, which were often undetectable in blood before treatment, expanded rapidly and then contracted, generally ahead of radiologic responses.

Trimming removed 0 bases from V and 1 base from J, leaving 10 bases between the germline ends. The CDR3 spans 16 residues, from the cysteine through the phenylalanine. The CDR3 DNA has 48 bases and is translated from base 1. From the germline V gene (reference sequence), CDR1 is LNHNV and CDR2 is YYDKDF. The method was the immunoSEQ multiplex PCR assay. TCRdb carries this immuneACCESS record with in-frame sequences only. Its versions omit some clonotypes, under half of them owing to an unresolved V gene in the studies checked, with the rest unexplained. Recorded for this sample are roughly 38,000 clones; over 70% of them occurred a single time. The ten largest account for around 0.99% of the sample. For every enrolled patient, mismatch repair deficiency was confirmed by either polymerase chain reaction or immunohistochemistry. TCR sequencing was performed for a few patients who responded to pembrolizumab therapy. The phase II trial prospectively evaluated PD-1 blockade with pembrolizumab in advanced mismatch repair-deficient cancers, independent of tissue of origin. Serial peripheral blood T cell samples were collected before and at multiple times after starting PD-1 blockade. Blood sampling time points were reported as weeks after the first dose of pembrolizumab.

Concerning this clone itself: Its antigen remains undetermined. The sample holds no much larger clone one base away, and base qualities are not on file.

The clonotype comes from an adult with mismatch repair-deficient cancer. The V and J segments used are TRBV15 and TRBJ1-5; the D gene is perhaps TRBD1, on 5 matching bases. The sample in question was PBMCs, obtained roughly nine months after starting pembrolizumab. The CDR3 corresponds to CATSRDLGLSNQPQHF. The DNA reads TGTGCCACCAGCAGAGATCTGGGACTGAGCAATCAGCCCCAGCATTTT. With the rest looked up from the reference TRBV15 and TRBJ1-5 genes rather than sequenced, the full variable domain is DAMVIQNPRYQVTQFGKPVTLSCSQTLNHNVMYWYQQKSSQAPKLLFHYYDKDFNNEADTPDNFQSRRPNTSFCFLDIRSPGLGDTAMYLCATSRDLGLSNQPQHFGDGTRLSIL.